This T cell receptor beta chain originates from a study of blood T cell repertoires in COVID-19. Overall study: T cells, B-cell-depleted T cells, or PBMCs supplied cDNA or gDNA.

The study drew participants aged roughly 18 to 95 years from under 30 US areas. Assignment of participants to cohorts was predicated upon participant-reported clinical history. Two negative PCRs, clearance, or symptom resolution characterized the recovered Cohort 3 donors. Here immunoSEQ multiplex PCR was the method, and the copy in TCRdb shows in-frame clones only, minus some. Of 150,000 to 190,000 clones listed, 84% are singletons. This receptor was taken from a middle-aged man who had recovered from COVID-19. Sequenced: PBMCs or T cells enriched from blood (not recorded which).

CDR3 sequence reads: CASSLASSSGNTIYF. CDR3 nucleotides: TGCGCCAGCAGCTTGGCTTCTTCCTCTGGAAACACCATATATTTT. J is TRBJ1-3 and V is TRBV5-1; D remains unclear. Germline V gene data show CDR1 as SGHRS and CDR2 as YFSETQ. Trimming removed 0 bases from V and 0 bases from J, with 7 bases in between. The CDR3 totals 15 residues.